The 30 T cell receptor beta chains in this list originate from one sample, sequenced in a study of molecular identifiers for immune sequencing clone quantification. From the PCR reads, TCRdb called clonotypes with MiXCR, one entry per CDR3 protein. The sample holds 55,000 to 75,000 distinct CDR3 sequences, around a sixth seen once. The specimen was naive CD8+ T cells from blood, with Jurkat cell RNA spiked in. The subset was: FACS-sorted CD8+CD4-CCR7+CD45RA+ naive T cells. These receptors were obtained from a human donor in good health. Some libraries in this study had Jurkat cell RNA spiked in.

This clonotype has more than one count but fewer than ten. The chain joins TRBV28 to TRBJ1-1; D ambiguous. The CDR3 length is 15 residues. CDR1 is MDHEN, CDR2 SYDVKM, per germline. V was shortened by 2 bases and J by 4 bases, with 14 bases between the two germline ends. The CDR3: CASSLVRRVSTEAFF. CDR3 DNA: TGTGCCAGCAGTTTAGTGCGGCGGGTTAGCACTGAAGCTTTCTTT.

This clonotype has a count of ten or more. V and J are TRBV6-6 and TRBJ1-1; no definite D call. The germline V gene encodes CDR1 MNHNY and CDR2 SVGAGI (reference sequence). This CDR3 contains 15 residues. V was cut by 6 bases and J by 8 bases, with 22 bases left in between. Written as DNA, the CDR3 is TGTGCCAGCAGATGGACCCTGGTCGGCGGATCGGAAGCTTTCTTT. Translating it yields CASRWTLVGGSEAFF.

This clonotype was observed many times. V gene TRBV29-1 combines with J gene TRBJ2-1, with D tentatively TRBD2 (6 bases). CDR3 length equals 14 residues. V was shortened by 3 bases and J by 7 bases, with 16 bases between the two germline ends. Germline V gene sequence: CDR1 SQVTM, CDR2 ANQGSEA. CDR3 protein: CSVDYSSVGNEQFF. CDR3 DNA: TGCAGCGTTGATTATTCTAGCGTGGGGAATGAGCAGTTCTTC.

This clonotype occurred many times. This chain links TRBV4-2 with TRBJ2-7, with a tentative D call TRBD2 (5 bases). Germline CDR1 reads LGHNA; CDR2 reads YNFKEQ. This CDR3 comprises 15 residues. Deletions cut 5 bases from V and 2 bases from J, with 16 bases between. In DNA, the CDR3 is TGTGCCAGCAGCACCCGGCCGGACTCAGCCTACGAGCAGTACTTC. Translated, it gives CASSTRPDSAYEQYF.

This clonotype occurred many times. This rearrangement joins TRBV27 to TRBJ2-1; a possible D gene is TRBD1 (5 bases). CDR3 length: 15 residues. V lost 5 bases, J lost 8 bases, and 19 bases lay in between. Germline values: CDR1 MNHEY, CDR2 SMNVEV (reference sequence). In DNA, the CDR3 is TGTGCCAGCAGTACCAGGGTCACCTACGACGATGAGCAGTTCTTC. This codes for CASSTRVTYDDEQFF.

This clonotype has ten or more counts. The chain recombines TRBV3-1 with TRBJ2-3; D is ambiguous. The V end was cut by 6 bases, the J end by 1 base, with 8 bases between. Per germline, CDR1 LGHDT and CDR2 YNNKEL (reference sequence). The CDR3 runs 13 residues. CDR3 sequence: CASRLAGTDTQYF. The DNA of the CDR3 is TGTGCCAGCAGACTCGCTGGCACAGATACGCAGTATTTT.

This clonotype has only a few counts. This could be a read error, since a much larger clone is one nucleotide away. CDR3: CASSAWGTARTF. The CDR3 region has the DNA TGTGCCAGCAGTGCGTGGGGGACCGCCCGCACCTTC. V and J are TRBV6-2 or TRBV6-3 and TRBJ1-2; a possible D gene is TRBD1 (5 bases). CDR1 is MNHEY, CDR2 SVGEGT, per germline. The CDR3 runs to 12 residues. V shed 5 bases and J shed 13 bases, with 17 bases lying between them.

About this clonotype: A read error is possible here, since a much larger clone lies one base away. J is TRBJ2-5 and V is TRBV14; no clear D gene. This CDR3 comprises 15 residues. Germline V CDR1 and CDR2: SGHDN, FVKESK. DNA of the CDR3: TGTACCAGCAGCCAAGAACTACTCTCACAAGAGACCCAGTACTTC. This translates into CTSSQELLSQETQYF.

In this sample, this clonotype turned up many times. CDR3 DNA: TGTGCCAGCAGCTTAGGCATGACGGTGTATAGCAATCAGCCCCAGCATTTT. Amino acid sequence: CASSLGMTVYSNQPQHF. The J gene is TRBJ1-5, the V gene TRBV7-2; D gene ambiguous. Germline lookup yields CDR1 SGHTA and CDR2 FQGNSA. The CDR3 consists of 17 residues. Trimming stripped 1 base from V and 0 bases from J, with 13 bases between.

The table lists this clonotype with a few counts. This chain joins TRBV27 and TRBJ1-1; possibly TRBD1 for D (5 bases). Germline CDR1 is MNHEY and CDR2 is SMNVEV (reference sequence). The CDR3 has 16 amino acids. Trimming pared 5 bases from V and 2 bases from J, leaving 18 bases between. The CDR3 DNA reads TGTGCCAGCAGTGGGGGAAGTCAGTACTATAACACTGAAGCTTTCTTT. Encoded protein: CASSGGSQYYNTEAFF.

The V call is TRBV7-9, the J call TRBJ1-2, with D uncertain. The V gene lost 3 bases and the J gene lost 3 bases, with 14 bases spanning the gap. The CDR3 covers 15 residues. Germline V gives CDR1 SEHNR, CDR2 FQNEAQ (reference sequence). The CDR3 is CASSLAQWEDYGYTF. The CDR3 DNA follows: TGTGCCAGCAGCTTGGCACAGTGGGAGGACTATGGCTACACCTTC. The variable domain in full, completed from reference TRBV7-9 and TRBJ1-2, reads DTGVSQNPRHKITKRGQNVTFRCDPISEHNRLYWYRQTLGQGPEFLTYFQNEAQLEKSRLLSDRFSAERPKGSFSTLEIQRTEQGDSAMYLCASSLAQWEDYGYTFGSGTRLTVV.

This chain uses TRBV27 with TRBJ2-3, with a possible D match to TRBD1 (6 bases). The CDR3 is 12 amino acids. Germline V gene data show CDR1 as MNHEY and CDR2 as SMNVEV (reference sequence). V was pared by 6 bases and J by 6 bases, with 10 bases between. DNA for the CDR3: TGTGCCAGCAGCCCCACAGGGGATACGCAGTATTTT. Translated, it gives CASSPTGDTQYF.

This clonotype has ten or more counts. The V and J genes are TRBV20-1 and TRBJ2-3; no definite D call. CDR3 size: 14 residues. Germline loops: CDR1 DFQATT, CDR2 SNEGSKA (reference sequence). V lost 5 bases to trimming and J lost 1 base, with 13 bases between them. The CDR3 bases are TGCAGTGCTCCGGTTTTGAGCGGCACAGATACGCAGTATTTT. Encoded protein: CSAPVLSGTDTQYF.

This clonotype was counted between two and nine times. The junction shows a germline mismatch at one end, possibly a read error. The J gene is TRBJ2-1, the V gene TRBV29-1; the D gene could be TRBD1 or TRBD2 (6 bases each). The CDR3 spans 16 residues. CDR1 and CDR2 from the germline V gene are SQVTM and ANQGSEA. The chain's CDR3 is CSVEAGETGAYNGQFF. CDR3 nucleotide sequence: TGCAGCGTTGAAGCCGGGGAGACGGGGGCCTACAATGGGCAGTTCTTC.

There are many counts of this clonotype. The V gene is TRBV7-9, the J gene TRBJ2-2; the D gene is possibly TRBD1 (5 bases). Germline CDR1 reads SEHNR; CDR2 reads FQNEAQ (reference sequence). The CDR3 length is 14 residues. The V and J ends lost 5 bases and 2 bases respectively, with 9 bases between them. DNA for the CDR3: TGTGCCAGCAGCCCGACAGAAAACACCGGGGAGCTGTTTTTT. This encodes CASSPTENTGELFF.

Many counts were recorded for this clonotype. CDR3 protein: CASSEVPGFEQYF. The CDR3 DNA reads TGCGCCAGCAGCGAAGTGCCCGGGTTTGAGCAGTACTTC. The V gene is TRBV4-1, the J gene TRBJ2-7; D not certain. The V and J ends lost 5 bases and 7 bases respectively, with 15 bases between them. Germline-derived CDR1 and CDR2 are MGHRA and YSYEKL. CDR3 length: 13 residues.

This clonotype was found many times. The chain employs TRBV11-2 and TRBJ2-1; D gene unclear. The CDR3 extends over 15 amino acids. V was pared by 6 bases and J by 8 bases, with 20 bases between. Germline CDR1 reads SGHAT; CDR2 reads FQNNGV. This chain's CDR3 is CASSFKNYLKDEQFF. The CDR3 DNA sequence: TGTGCCAGCAGTTTTAAGAACTATTTGAAAGATGAGCAGTTCTTC.

A few counts support this clonotype. This clone may be a read error of a much larger clone one base away. The chain is built from TRBV27 and TRBJ2-6, with a tentative D call TRBD2 (6 bases). The CDR3 is 15 amino acids. Germline V gene sequence: CDR1 MNHEY, CDR2 SMNVEV (reference sequence). Trimming pared 11 bases from V and 1 base from J, leaving 15 bases between. For the CDR3, the DNA is TGTGCCGGCAAAATCGGGGGATCTGGGGCCAACGTCCTGACTTTC. Translated, it gives CAGKIGGSGANVLTF.

As for this clonotype: This sequence may be a read error, since a much larger clone differs from it by one base. CDR3 amino acids: CASSFAQPPETQYF. In DNA, the CDR3 is TGTGCCAGCAGTTTTGCCCAGCCCCCAGAGACCCAGTACTTC. This chain connects TRBV28 to TRBJ2-5; D gene ambiguous. The length of the CDR3 is 14 residues. Germline lookup yields CDR1 MDHEN and CDR2 SYDVKM. Trimming took off 3 bases at V and 4 bases at J, with 12 bases between the two ends.

This clonotype was detected ten times or more. The V and J genes are TRBV28 and TRBJ2-3; a weak D match, TRBD1 (6 bases). Trimming removed 5 bases at V and 4 bases at J, with 10 bases between. Germline V gene sequence: CDR1 MDHEN, CDR2 SYDVKM. This CDR3 spans 13 amino acids. The CDR3, as DNA: TGTGCCAGCAGTCCACAGGGTTCAGATACGCAGTATTTT. Its translation: CASSPQGSDTQYF. The complete variable domain, with remaining parts taken from reference TRBV28 and TRBJ2-3, reads DVKVTQSSRYLVKRTGEKVFLECVQDMDHENMFWYRQDPGLGLRLIYFSYDVKMKEKGDIPEGYSVSREKKERFSLILESASTNQTSMYLCASSPQGSDTQYFGPGTRLTVL.

This clonotype was recorded a few times. The chain uses TRBV1 and TRBJ2-3; the DNA was not used to check the table's D call, TRBD1. TRBV1 is a pseudogene segment. The CDR3 contains 14 residues. CDR3 protein: CTSSHRDRTDTQYF. The CDR3, as DNA: TGCACCAGCAGCCACCGGGACCGCACAGATACGCAGTATTTT.

This clonotype showed up many times. Written as DNA, the CDR3 is TGTGCCTGGGTCCAGAACACTGAAGCTTTCTTT. It codes for CAWVQNTEAFF. The chain employs TRBV30 and TRBJ1-1; D is unclear. The V and J ends lost 5 bases and 1 base respectively, with 5 bases between them. The CDR3 covers 11 residues. Looked up from germline, CDR1 is GTSNPN and CDR2 is SVGIG (reference sequence).

As for this clonotype: A read error is possible here, since a much larger clone lies one base away. The chain recombines TRBV27 with TRBJ2-7; possibly TRBD2 for D (6 bases). This CDR3 has 14 residues. CDR1 is MNHEY, CDR2 SMNVEV, per germline (reference sequence). Between the trimmed V and J ends, which lost 8 bases and 3 bases, there was a span of 17 bases. The CDR3 nucleotides read TGTGCCAGCGGTTACGTCGGGACTTACTACGAGCAGTACTTC. It yields the protein CASGYVGTYYEQYF.

Many counts were recorded for this clonotype. This chain joins TRBV6-6 and TRBJ2-4, with TRBD2 matching over 16 bases. The germline V gene has CDR1 MNHNY and CDR2 SVGAGI (reference sequence). This CDR3 has 19 residues. V trimming: 2 bases; J trimming: 7 bases; junction bases outside the gene matches: 11. CDR3 sequence (DNA): TGTGCCAGCAGTTACCTGGGACTAGCGGGAGGGCCAACGGTGAACATTCAGTACTTC. Its translation is CASSYLGLAGGPTVNIQYF.

This clonotype is classed as medium-sized. The gene calls are TRBV10-3 and TRBJ2-3; 13 nucleotides align to TRBD2. With V trimmed by 2 bases and J by 3 bases, 2 bases remained unmatched. The CDR3 runs to 16 residues. Germline V gene lookup returns CDR1 ENHRY and CDR2 SYGVKD. The CDR3 spells CAISEPGLAGTDTQYF. DNA for the CDR3: TGTGCCATCAGTGAGCCGGGACTAGCGGGAACAGATACGCAGTATTTT.

The sample holds many counts of this clonotype. The J gene is TRBJ1-5, the V gene TRBV28; D gene unclear. Per the germline V gene, CDR1 is MDHEN and CDR2 is SYDVKM. There are 16 residues in the CDR3. Trimming pared 1 base from V and 1 base from J, leaving 11 bases between. This chain's CDR3 is CASSLSQYPSNQPQHF. The CDR3 DNA follows: TGTGCCAGCAGTTTATCCCAGTACCCAAGCAATCAGCCCCAGCATTTT.

This clonotype was found a few times. CDR3 loop: CASSEGGGQPQHF. As DNA, the CDR3 is TGTGCCAGCAGTGAGGGGGGGGGACAGCCCCAGCATTTT. This chain uses TRBV25-1 with TRBJ1-5, with a tentative D call TRBD1 (5 bases). Trimming removed 3 bases from V and 7 bases from J, with 10 bases in between. This CDR3 has 13 residues. Germline V CDR1 and CDR2: MGHDK, SYGVNS. The full variable domain, rest sourced from reference TRBV25-1 and TRBJ1-5, is EADIYQTPRYLVIGTGKKITLECSQTMGHDKMYWYQQDPGMELHLIHYSYGVNSTEKGDLSSESTVSRIRTEHFPLTLESARPSHTSQYLCASSEGGGQPQHFGDGTRLSIL.

This clonotype was found many times. The chain is built from TRBV19 and TRBJ2-3, with D possibly being TRBD1 (5 bases). This CDR3 comprises 15 residues. With 0 bases removed from V and 6 bases from J, the gap between germline ends came to 13 bases. Germline lookup yields CDR1 LNHDA and CDR2 SQIVND (reference sequence). CDR3 protein: CASSIDPRVWDTQYF. The CDR3 bases are TGTGCCAGTAGTATAGATCCCAGGGTCTGGGATACGCAGTATTTT.

This clonotype showed up just a few times. The chain has TRBV12-3 or TRBV12-4 and TRBJ2-7; 7 bases agree with TRBD2. The junction had 11 bases not matched to a gene; V was cut back by 6 bases and J by 3 bases. This CDR3 spans 15 amino acids. The CDR3 DNA reads as TGTGCCAGCAGATCAGCGGGGCCCCCCAGCTACGAGCAGTACTTC. Its protein product is CASRSAGPPSYEQYF.

This clonotype was recorded many times. The chain has TRBV6-5 and TRBJ2-3; D possibly corresponds to TRBD2 (5 bases). Germline V gene data show CDR1 as MNHEY and CDR2 as SVGAGI. The CDR3 spans 16 residues. Trimming removed 0 bases from V and 6 bases from J, with 16 bases in between. The CDR3 is CASSYSSGLAADTQYF. CDR3 in DNA: TGTGCCAGCAGTTACTCTTCCGGCCTAGCAGCGGATACGCAGTATTTT.